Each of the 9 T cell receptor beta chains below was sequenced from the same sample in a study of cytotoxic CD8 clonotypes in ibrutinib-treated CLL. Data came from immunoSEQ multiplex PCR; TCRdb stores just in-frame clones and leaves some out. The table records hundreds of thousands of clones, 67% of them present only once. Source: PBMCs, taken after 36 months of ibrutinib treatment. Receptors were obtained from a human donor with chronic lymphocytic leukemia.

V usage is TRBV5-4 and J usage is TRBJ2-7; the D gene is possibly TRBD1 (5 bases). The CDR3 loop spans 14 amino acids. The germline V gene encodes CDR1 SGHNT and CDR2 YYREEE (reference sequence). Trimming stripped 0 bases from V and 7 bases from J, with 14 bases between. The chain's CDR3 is CASSLDASGSEQYF. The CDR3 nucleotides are TGTGCCAGCAGCTTGGATGCTTCAGGGTCTGAGCAGTACTTC.

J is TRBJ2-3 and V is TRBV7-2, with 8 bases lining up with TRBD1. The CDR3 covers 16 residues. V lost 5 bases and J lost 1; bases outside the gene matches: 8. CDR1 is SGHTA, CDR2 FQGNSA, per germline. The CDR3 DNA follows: TGTGCCAGCAGCGCCCGCCCGGGACAGGGCACAGATACGCAGTATTTT. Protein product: CASSARPGQGTDTQYF.

CDR3 nucleotide sequence: TGTGCCAGCAGTGAAGCAGACAGGGTCTCCTACGAGCAGTACTTC. Protein: CASSEADRVSYEQYF. The V and J genes are TRBV2 and TRBJ2-7; 7 nucleotides line up with TRBD1. The CDR3 runs 15 residues. V lost 0 bases to trimming and J lost 0 bases; unmatched junction nucleotides: 2. The germline V gene encodes CDR1 SNHLY and CDR2 FYNNEI.

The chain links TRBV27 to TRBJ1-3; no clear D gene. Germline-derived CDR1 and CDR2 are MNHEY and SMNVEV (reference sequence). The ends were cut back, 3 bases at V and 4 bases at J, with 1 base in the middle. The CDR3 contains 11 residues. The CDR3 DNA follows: TGTGCCAGCAGTTTGGGAAACACCATATATTTT. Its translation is CASSLGNTIYF.

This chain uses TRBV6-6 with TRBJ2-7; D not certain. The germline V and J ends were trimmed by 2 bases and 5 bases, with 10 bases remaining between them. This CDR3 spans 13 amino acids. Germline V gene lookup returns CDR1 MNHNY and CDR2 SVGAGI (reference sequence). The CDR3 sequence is CASSYRQVHEQYF. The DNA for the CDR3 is TGTGCCAGCAGTTACCGCCAGGTCCACGAGCAGTACTTC.

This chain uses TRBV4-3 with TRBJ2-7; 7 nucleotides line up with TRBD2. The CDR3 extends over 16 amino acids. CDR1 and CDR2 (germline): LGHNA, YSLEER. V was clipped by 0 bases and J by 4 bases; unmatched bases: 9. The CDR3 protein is CASSQEPAGRRYEQYF. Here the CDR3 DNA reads TGCGCCAGCAGCCAAGAGCCCGCCGGGAGGAGGTACGAGCAGTACTTC.

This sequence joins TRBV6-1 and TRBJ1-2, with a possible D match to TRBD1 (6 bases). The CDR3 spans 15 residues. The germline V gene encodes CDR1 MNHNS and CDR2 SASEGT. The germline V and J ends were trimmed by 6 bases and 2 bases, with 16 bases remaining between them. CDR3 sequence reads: CASSDKQGGNYGYTF. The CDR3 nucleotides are TGTGCCAGCAGCGATAAACAGGGAGGGAACTATGGCTACACCTTC.

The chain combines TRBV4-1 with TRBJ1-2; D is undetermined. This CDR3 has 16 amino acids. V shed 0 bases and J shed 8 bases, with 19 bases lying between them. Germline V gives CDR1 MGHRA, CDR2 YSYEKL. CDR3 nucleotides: TGCGCCAGCAGCCAAGAAATTGGCAGTCCCTCTGAAGGCTACACCTTC. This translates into CASSQEIGSPSEGYTF.

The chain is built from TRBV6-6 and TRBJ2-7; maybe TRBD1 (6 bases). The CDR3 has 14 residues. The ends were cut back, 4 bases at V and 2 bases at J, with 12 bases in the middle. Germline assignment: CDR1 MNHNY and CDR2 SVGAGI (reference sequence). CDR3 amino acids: CASSLSTGAYEQYF. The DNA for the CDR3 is TGTGCCAGCAGTTTATCGACAGGAGCCTACGAGCAGTACTTC.